Detailed here is one T cell receptor (beta chain). Its matching antigen is unknown. The sample originates from a study of cytomegalovirus exposure and HLA in healthy donors. Study-wide context: Previous work identified 90 million to 130 million unique TCR beta sequences from around 200 million T cells. Study-level findings and limits: In a later analysis, parvovirus B19, influenza, CMV and Epstein-Barr virus appeared linked to several top co-occurrence clusters. With later analysis, a missense DCLRE1C variant became linked to TCR beta V- and J-gene trimming.

The PCR contained 60 Vbeta and 13 Jbeta primers. Source study methods: Unique TCR beta chains totaled some 80 million in a later count, with roughly 10 million of them shared. Only in-frame clones appear in the TCRdb table, and some are missing; sequencing was by immunoSEQ multiplex PCR. V, J and clone size are those of that table, while D and trimming were read from the DNA. The table gives about 41,000 clones; the top ten clones make up under 8% of it. The CDR3 has 13 amino acids. Trimming removed 5 bases from V and 4 bases from J, with 12 bases in between. Germline CDR1 reads LNHDA; CDR2 reads SQIVND (reference sequence).

This rearrangement joins TRBV19 to TRBJ2-7; tentative D call: TRBD1 (6 bases). This clonotype was sampled from a man between 25 and 39 years old in good health and CMV-seronegative. Sequenced sample: PBMCs. The CDR3 nucleotides are TGTGCCAGTAGTCCATATACAGGGTACGAGCAGTACTTC. As protein: CASSPYTGYEQYF.